This TCR beta chain is from a study of tissue T cells after allogeneic stem cell transplantation. Findings and limits, study-wide: Some tissue clones might be persisting host cells; their alloreactivity or antigen specificity was not determined. Anatomically similar tissues had similar TCR repertoires within each patient.

Regarding this clone: Antigen: not known.

CDR3 sequences, V/J genes, frequencies and template counts came from survey-depth TCRbeta sequencing. Data came from immunoSEQ multiplex PCR; TCRdb stores just in-frame clones and leaves some out. Of 9,800 or so clones in the sample, just over 65% were seen once. The CDR3 is 9 amino acids. The rearrangement links TRBV21-1 to TRBJ2-2; TRBD1, the table's D call, was not compared with the DNA. TRBV21-1 is annotated as a pseudogene. Material: tissue from the stomach, obtained at autopsy. This sequence originates from a male donor at least 60 years old with lung cancer. The CDR3 DNA sequence: TGTGCCACCAAACAGGGCCGGTTTTTT. Amino acids: CATKQGRFF.